The source of this TCR beta chain is a study of T cells after posttransplantation cyclophosphamide. Findings and limits, study-wide: TRB overlap between skin or GI tissue T cells and blood was limited.

Germline CDR1 reads SSHAT; CDR2 reads FNYEAQ (reference sequence). V dropped 4 bases and J dropped 4; count of bases not matched to a gene: 9. This CDR3 region has 15 residues. Sequencing was performed with immunoSEQ multiplex PCR; in TCRdb, only in-frame clones are kept and a portion is missing. The sample consists of tens of thousands of clones, roughly 95% of them appearing once. Regarding this clone: No antigen is known for it.

The sequencing input was PBMCs. This chain uses TRBV7-7 with TRBJ2-5; 7 bases match TRBD2. The source of this sequence is a woman in her thirties in good health and a related stem cell transplant donor. DNA of the CDR3: TGTGCCAGCAGCTCACAGGCTGGGGAGGGAGAGACCCAGTACTTC. It encodes CASSSQAGEGETQYF. The variable domain in full, completed from reference TRBV7-7 and TRBJ2-5, reads GAGVSQSPRYKVTKRGQDVTLRCDPISSHATLYWYQQALGQGPEFLTYFNYEAQPDKSGLPSDRFSAERPEGSISTLTIQRTEQRDSAMYRCASSSQAGEGETQYFGPGTRLLVL.